This note documents a single TCR beta chain sequence. The antigen remains unidentified. Trimming took 0 bases from V and 3 from J, leaving 11 bases between them. Germline-derived CDR1 and CDR2 are LGHNA and YNFKEQ. CDR3 length: 16 amino acids. Assay: immunoSEQ multiplex PCR; the TCRdb copy retains only in-frame clones and omits some. The data hold 95,000 to 150,000 clones, with 75% to 90% observed a single time. The data derive from a study of T cell responses to AZD1222 COVID-19 vaccine. Study findings and constraints: Within unmutated variant regions lay the reported targets of nearly half of spike-specific TCRs.

V and J are TRBV4-2 and TRBJ1-4; D gene ambiguous. The starting material was peripheral blood, obtained on day 0 of AZD1222 vaccination. The source is an adult in good health. For the CDR3, the DNA is TGTGCCAGCAGCCAAGATCCGGGTGGAGCTAATGAAAAACTGTTTTTT. Translated: CASSQDPGGANEKLFF.